This TCR beta chain was found in a study of blood T cells in healthy people across ages. Study-level points and caveats: Age advanced and TCR beta diversity per million T cells fell, roughly linearly.

Primed by a sample-barcoded 5' primer and a J-beta primer mix, a second PCR proceeded for about 6 to 11 cycles. TCRdb re-called the 5' RACE reads with MiXCR, one entry per CDR3 protein. The repertoire holds about 1 million distinct CDR3 sequences, with under 55% as singletons. Per sample, a minimum of 6.5 million PBMCs were isolated. On this clonotype itself: Its specificity is not known.

Germline V gives CDR1 MNHEY, CDR2 SVGAGI. The CDR3 covers 15 residues. The V and J ends lost 7 bases and 0 bases respectively, with 14 bases between them. This chain connects TRBV6-5 to TRBJ2-3; possible D gene TRBD2, 6 bases. This TCR derives from a woman aged 55-69 years in good health. Sequencing used blood. The CDR3 region has the DNA TGTGCCAGCAATCCCGGGAGACCTAGCACAGATACGCAGTATTTT. Encoded protein: CASNPGRPSTDTQYF.